This T cell receptor beta chain comes out of a study of blood T cell repertoires in COVID-19. Study summary: The cDNA or gDNA used as material had been derived from T cells, B-cell-depleted T cells, or PBMCs.

Germline-derived CDR1 and CDR2 are MNHEY and SMNVEV (reference sequence). V was shortened by 4 bases and J by 5 bases, with 18 bases between the two germline ends. This CDR3 has 15 residues. Libraries were prepared by immunoSEQ multiplex PCR; TCRdb keeps only in-frame clonotypes and omits some of them. The table includes almost 300,000 clones, 89% detected once. This clonotype originated in a woman aged 25 to 45 with COVID-19, enrolled during active disease. V is TRBV27 and J is TRBJ2-7; D is perhaps TRBD1 (5 bases). Sequenced sample: peripheral blood. The CDR3 nucleotides read TGTGCCAGCAGTTCGCCCGCTGGGTCAGGGCACGAGCAGTACTTC. It is translated as CASSSPAGSGHEQYF.